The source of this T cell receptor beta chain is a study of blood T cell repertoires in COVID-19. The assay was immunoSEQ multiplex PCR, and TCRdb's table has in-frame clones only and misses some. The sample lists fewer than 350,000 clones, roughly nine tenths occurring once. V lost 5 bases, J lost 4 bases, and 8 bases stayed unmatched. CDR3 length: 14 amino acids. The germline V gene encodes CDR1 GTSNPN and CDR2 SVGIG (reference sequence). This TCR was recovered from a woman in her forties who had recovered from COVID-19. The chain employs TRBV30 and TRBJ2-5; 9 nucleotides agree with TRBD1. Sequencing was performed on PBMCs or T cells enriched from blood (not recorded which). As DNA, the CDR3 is TGTGCCTGGCAGACAGGGGGATCGGGAGAGACCCAGTACTTC. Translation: CAWQTGGSGETQYF.